This record looks at one T cell receptor beta chain sequence and its context. Its target antigen remains unknown. No base quality values were provided; no much bigger clone lies one nucleotide off. This sample is part of a study of cytomegalovirus exposure and HLA in healthy donors (dated by TCRdb to 2015 to 2018). Regarding the complete study: An earlier analysis of approximately 600 of the donors reported about 250 Gb of sequence data and around 120 million unique TCR beta sequences from 150 million to 200 million T cells. Every repertoire in the discovery cohort had been generated on one and the same sequencing platform. Along with the approximately 620-subject first cohort, a separate validation cohort of roughly 110 different subjects was used. Typing coverage differed by locus: A, B, C, DRB1 and DQB1 were typed in roughly 629-630 donors, DQA1 in 522, DPA1 in nearly 610, and DPB1 in just under 480. The study used immunosequencing to profile the T cell repertoires of 600 to 850 subjects and linked those repertoires to cytomegalovirus serostatus. The study was designed to test whether signatures of past pathogen exposure could be identified by cataloging public T cell receptors. Class I and class II HLA loci were covered by the typing at four-digit resolution. Among 398 genotyped donors of the cohort, an average of around 240,000 unique TCR beta nucleotide sequences were sequenced per donor, approximately 20% of them non-productive. Of the approximately 400 genotyped donors, over 70% fell in the genetic ancestry cluster associated with self-reported Caucasian donors. A later genetic analysis used genome-wide SNP genotypes for about three fifths of the 666 donors, treating that subset as a discovery cohort. To predict cytomegalovirus infection status, the study brought together high-throughput TCR immunosequencing, statistical association of individual TCRs with disease status, and machine learning. In an earlier analysis of 587 of the donors, high-throughput TCR beta sequencing was used to judge whether each TCR beta V gene segment behaved as functional or pseudogenic. Alongside the repertoire data, information on donor age, sex, ethnicity and CMV serostatus was compiled. A later analysis re-examined previously published TCR beta repertoires from about 670 donors and added high-resolution HLA genotyping to investigate patterns of TCR occurrence. About five DR-DQ haplotypes were handled as single units for association and clustering because linkage in the cohort was strong. An early release that covered around 590 HLA-typed donors contained about 300 gigabases of sequencing data and 85 million to 100 million unique TCR sequences. The later analysis used no new phenotypic data to find candidate immune exposures, relying instead on TCR beta sequences and their occurrence across donors. On the study overall, not on this receptor specifically: A cluster of highly shared sequence variants was judged likely to be a technical artifact of the sequencing pipeline. While some public TCRs were present in many individuals, most TCR sequences turned up only very rarely across donors. In a later genetic analysis, fewer N-insertions in productive TCRs were reported among donors in an Asian-associated ancestry cluster than the roughly 640-donor mean. In a later analysis, TCR association rates were found to vary across HLA loci, with the most associated TCRs seen for DRB1 alleles and the fewest for HLA-C alleles. V-gene and J-gene trimming of TCR beta chains was associated with a missense DCLRE1C variant in a later genetic analysis, and the association was replicated in an independent cohort. A later analysis found that HLA-associated TCR beta chains were more clonally expanded and had lower generation probabilities than equally common non-associated chains. The authors suggested that the approach could potentially be extended to other disease states and immunological phenotypes. The presence/absence analyses assumed that sequencing depth was roughly uniform across donors, and that assumption may not be true. The earlier analysis of some 560 of the donors excluded about 16 rarely observed V segments, including chromosome 9 orphons, because counts were too low. The cohort was sequenced for TCR beta chains only, and without alpha or paired-chain data the features that could be detected were limited. In the study, around 150 TCR beta chains were listed as associated with cytomegalovirus. When HLA alleles, especially DR and DQ, strongly co-occurred, TCR associations were difficult to assign to individual alleles. The classifier was reported to diagnose cytomegalovirus status with high specificity and sensitivity in both the original cohort and the validation cohort. In a later analysis, most CMV-associated TCR beta chains were found to appear HLA-restricted, with HLA associations seemingly driven largely by CMV exposure. Correlated functional status among segregating V segments might reflect linkage disequilibrium, but an unknown experimental factor could not be ruled out. The 87-base-pair reads could not distinguish some IMGT-functional V segments, including TRBV6-2 and TRBV6-3, so those segments were excluded. Immune exposure information for the cohort was limited to CMV serostatus. At a false discovery rate of 0.05, a later analysis linked about 16,000 TCR beta sequences to specific HLA alleles. Three of the identified cytomegalovirus-associated TCR beta chains were confirmed in vitro to be specific for cytomegalovirus antigens. A further reported finding was that TCR beta sequences accurately predicted the HLA-A and HLA-B alleles for most subjects in the first cohort. An earlier analysis of several hundred of the donors showed that most TCR beta V segments appeared in productive rearrangements either about 87% or about 30% of the time, which broadly matched IMGT annotations. A later analysis reported that several top co-occurrence clusters appeared linked to parvovirus B19, influenza, CMV and Epstein-Barr virus. HLA typing was unavailable for some donors at each locus, so association tests used only the typed subset.

The receptor library was made with the immunoSEQ multiplex PCR assay. A mixture of 60 forward primers for TCR Vbeta segments and 13 reverse primers for TCR Jbeta segments was used in the multiplex PCR. A multiplex PCR assay on genomic DNA amplified the CDR3 region of rearranged TCR beta genes. The amplified TCR beta libraries were sequenced on the Illumina HiSeq System as 87-base-pair reads. The source study handled its data this way. A later analysis counted about 82 million unique TCR beta chains across the 670 or so repertoires, and around 9.9 million of these chains were shared by at least two donors. Raw reads were error-corrected and collapsed into unique sequences with a nearest-neighbor algorithm that merged closely related sequences to remove PCR and sequencing errors. V, D and J gene segments were assigned by aligning CDR3 sequences to IMGT reference sequences. For a sequence to be retained, a match of at least six nucleotides to both a V gene segment and a J gene segment was required. A rearrangement was called productive if the CDR3 had no stop codons and remained in frame with V and J, and every other rearrangement was called non-productive. Following IMGT convention, CDR3 was defined as the stretch from the second conserved V-encoded cysteine to the conserved J-encoded phenylalanine. In an earlier analysis of more than 550 of the donors, sequences lacking an unambiguous match to a single V gene segment were excluded. In an earlier analysis of around 590 of the donors, a V segment was called functional when productive rearrangements were above 56.7%, and segregating when the standard deviation between donors exceeded 5%. A statistical classification framework was developed to diagnose cytomegalovirus status using the catalog of TCR beta chain sequences. A later analysis assigned V and J genes by comparing TCR nucleotide sequences with IMGT/GENE-DB human TR gene sequences. The TCRdist pipeline was used in a later analysis to assign CDR3 sequences and most-parsimonious VDJ recombination scenarios. In a later analysis, every TCR beta chain was defined by the combination of its CDR3 amino acid sequence and its V-gene family, and reads without a unique V-gene family were dropped. To address suspected cross-contamination and a sequencing artifact, a later analysis removed a few hundred highly shared, low-generation-probability nucleotide sequences. A later analysis calculated a clonal expansion index for each public chain from normalized within-repertoire ranks of inferred template counts. A later analysis computed generation probabilities with a VDJ recombination model fitted to out-of-frame rearrangements, and checked the results against IGoR. In a later analysis, TCR-TCR, TCR-HLA and TCR-CMV co-occurrence was scored with hypergeometric tests, and a repertoire-size bias correction was applied to TCR pairs. A later analysis estimated false discovery rates by permuting HLA or CMV assignments 20 times. A later analysis grouped co-occurring TCRs with DBSCAN, adding TCRdist sequence similarity when clustering within HLA-allele-positive subsets. Co-occurrence clustering excluded repertoires with fewer than 30,000 or more than 120,000 public chains, plus five with anomalous nucleotide sharing. TCRdb took over this immuneACCESS table, retaining in-frame rearrangements with V and J assigned. Such tables are incomplete; in checked studies, under half of the missing clones stem from an unresolved V gene, and the remainder is unexplained. For V, J and clone size, that table is used; D and trimming come from the DNA. This sample lists 100,000 to 150,000 clones; roughly 75% were detected once. The ten biggest clones cover about a tenth of the sample.

Measured from the cysteine to the phenylalanine, the CDR3 is 12 residues long. The retained sequence is limited to the CDR3, 36 bases, with the frame set at the first base. The V end gives up 5 bases and the J end 3 bases, leaving 4 bases in the junction not matched to a gene. CDR1 GTSNPN and CDR2 SVGIG are derived from the germline V gene (reference sequence). The cohort was made up of 500 to 800 healthy bone marrow donors. At the time of sampling, every cohort member was nominally healthy, though immune exposures that went unrecorded were likely present. The donor was CMV seropositive and belonged to the group of over 250 seropositive cohort members. Every donor gave a peripheral blood sample, and the peripheral blood mononuclear cells from that sample were used for TCR beta sequencing. The Qiagen DNeasy Blood Extraction Kit was used to extract genomic DNA from the blood cell samples.

The source is a man aged 25 to 40 in good health and CMV-seropositive. The chain is assembled from TRBV30 and TRBJ2-7; 7 nucleotides in the junction match TRBD1. The source material was PBMCs. This receptor carries the CDR3 CAWQRQGYEQYF. Read as DNA, the sequence is TGTGCCTGGCAAAGACAGGGCTACGAGCAGTACTTC.